The clone carrying this T cell receptor beta chain was detected ten times or more. Its target is not known. The ends were cut back, 5 bases at V and 5 bases at J, with 18 bases in the middle. This CDR3 is 15 amino acids long. This sample was taken from a study of spatial heterogeneity in lung cancer. Study-level background: Donors were roughly 70 untreated early-stage non-small cell lung cancer patients. The study sequenced follow-up PBMC samples when they were available, at a median of about 2 years after resection.

Described time point: blood at routine non-recurrence follow-up after resection. TCRs were sequenced from unsorted whole RNA of tumor, nontumor lung or PBMC. Every TCR cDNA molecule carried a tag that served as a unique molecular identifier. TCRdb fed the 5' RACE reads into MiXCR, producing one record per CDR3 protein. The sample has around 110,000 distinct CDR3 sequences, 9.5% to 15% seen once. Study-wide findings and caveats: The study found ubiquitous expanded tumor TCRs in blood more at resection than follow-up.

The starting material was PBMCs, obtained at follow-up. The rearrangement joins TRBV12-3 or TRBV12-4 to TRBJ1-2; weak D call: TRBD1 (5 bases). This sequence was found in a male donor with early-stage non-small cell lung cancer. The CDR3 protein is CASSTRQSQRYGYTF. In DNA, the CDR3 is TGTGCCAGCAGTACCCGACAGAGCCAGAGATATGGCTACACCTTC.